This is a list of T cell receptor beta chains from one sample in a study of regulatory T cells in long-lasting Graves disease. TCRdb re-derived calls from the multiplex PCR reads in MiXCR, one entry per CDR3 protein. The repertoire includes about 660,000 distinct CDR3 sequences, 25% to 35% of them detected once, and about 42% sits in the top ten. Sequences were derived from peripheral blood mononuclear cells (PBMCs), sampled when the disease was refractory, from a patient treated with antithyroid drugs. These receptors were obtained from a female donor with Graves disease. Both conserved end residues are part of each CDR3. The D gene is left open where the match is weak. The size of a clone is reported for some rows only, either as once, few or many, or as a class for expanded clones.

size	V	D	J	CDR3	DNA
-	TRBV10-3	-	TRBJ1-1	CAITPDSYTEAFF	TGTGCCATCACCCCGGACTCGTACACTGAAGCTTTCTTT
once	TRBV9	TRBD1	TRBJ1-1	CASSVSRTGGSEAFF	TGTGCCAGCAGCGTAAGCCGGACAGGGGGATCAGAAGCTTTCTTT
many	TRBV12-3/TRBV12-4	TRBD2	TRBJ2-4	CASSLTSGSHIQYF	TGTGCCAGCAGTTTGACTAGCGGGAGTCACATTCAGTACTTC
many	TRBV29-1	-	TRBJ1-1	CSVARVDTEAFF	TGCAGCGTGGCCAGGGTTGACACTGAAGCTTTCTTT
-	TRBV6-2/TRBV6-3	TRBD1	TRBJ1-1	CASKNRGGTEAFF	TGTGCCAGCAAGAACAGGGGAGGTACTGAAGCGTTCTTT
many	TRBV28	-	TRBJ1-4	CASSRDGTNEKLFF	TGTGCCAGCAGCCGGGACGGAACTAATGAAAAACTGTTTTTT
-	TRBV7-3	-	TRBJ1-3	CASSLISRTSGNTIYF	TGTGCCAGCAGCTTAATATCCAGGACCTCTGGAAACACCATATATTTT
many	TRBV3-1	-	TRBJ1-2	CASSQGPGRGYTF	TGTGCCAGCAGCCAAGGCCCAGGCAGAGGCTACACCTTC
-	TRBV7-3	-	TRBJ1-1	CASSPIGGVQSNTEAFF	TGTGCCAGCAGCCCTATCGGGGGGGTACAGTCGAACACTGAAGCTTTCTTT
many	TRBV2	-	TRBJ2-7	CASSESVGTHEQYF	TGTGCCAGCAGTGAGAGTGTGGGTACCCACGAGCAGTACTTC
few	TRBV28	-	TRBJ2-7	CASSLIRDGPYEQYF	TGTGCCAGCAGTTTAATCCGGGACGGACCGTACGAGCAGTACTTC
many	TRBV2	TRBD2	TRBJ2-7	CASSRESLATFSYEQYF	TGTGCCAGCAGCCGAGAATCACTAGCGACATTCTCCTACGAGCAGTACTTC
-	TRBV6-1	TRBD1	TRBJ2-7	CASSGQDRGRYEQYF	TGTGCCAGCAGCGGTCAGGACAGGGGACGGTACGAGCAGTACTTC
few	TRBV19	-	TRBJ1-4	CASSMIGALGEKLFF	TGTGCCAGTAGCATGATTGGGGCCTTAGGTGAAAAACTGTTTTTT
many	TRBV2	-	TRBJ1-1	CASSEDGGNTEAFF	TGTGCCAGCAGTGAAGACGGAGGGAACACTGAAGCTTTCTTT
few	TRBV27	-	TRBJ1-2	CASSPRDGTTRDYGYTF	TGTGCCAGCAGTCCCCGGGACGGGACGACGCGGGACTATGGCTACACCTTC
few	TRBV27	-	TRBJ2-6	CASSLQGPGANVLTF	TGTGCCAGCAGCCTACAGGGTCCCGGGGCCAACGTCCTGACTTTC
few	TRBV18	-	TRBJ1-2	CASSHSAGYTF	TGTGCCAGCTCTCACTCGGCCGGCTACACCTTC
-	TRBV9	-	TRBJ1-2	CASSAGHLFNYGYTF	TGTGCCAGCAGCGCCGGACATCTTTTTAACTATGGCTACACCTTC
-	TRBV9	TRBD1	TRBJ1-1	CASSVARDSMNTEAFF	TGTGCCAGCAGCGTAGCTCGGGACAGCATGAACACTGAAGCTTTCTTT
few	TRBV6-1	-	TRBJ1-2	CASTIPGTHGYTF	TGTGCCAGCACTATCCCCGGGACCCATGGCTACACCTTC
few	TRBV10-3	TRBD2	TRBJ2-5	CAISELAGGPSGETQYF	TGTGCCATCAGTGAGCTAGCGGGAGGGCCGAGCGGTGAGACCCAGTACTTC
-	TRBV20-1	TRBD1	TRBJ2-4	CSARVAGGRGVENIQYF	TGCAGTGCTAGAGTCGCAGGGGGCAGGGGCGTGGAAAACATTCAGTACTTC
once	TRBV20-1	-	TRBJ2-5	CSAILGFQETQYF	TGCAGTGCTATTCTGGGGTTCCAAGAGACCCAGTACTTC
few	TRBV5-5	TRBD1	TRBJ1-5	CASSLAQGGGRPQHF	TGTGCCAGCAGCTTGGCCCAGGGGGGCGGGCGGCCCCAGCATTTT
many	TRBV2	-	TRBJ1-2	CASSFSPGSTVGYTF	TGTGCCAGCAGTTTTTCCCCGGGATCAACGGTCGGTTACACCTTC
-	TRBV20-1	-	TRBJ1-6	CSAQSGEPYNSPLHF	TGCAGTGCGCAGTCAGGGGAACCTTATAATTCACCCCTCCACTTT
-	TRBV6-1	-	TRBJ2-2	CASSERGVVFGNTGELFF	TGTGCCAGCAGTGAAAGGGGGGTGGTTTTCGGGAACACCGGGGAGCTGTTTTTT
few	TRBV20-1	-	TRBJ1-1	CSARVARLNTEAFF	TGCAGTGCTAGAGTGGCCAGACTGAACACTGAAGCTTTCTTT
few	TRBV20-1	TRBD1	TRBJ1-1	CSARDLGTGEAFF	TGCAGTGCTAGAGATCTTGGGACAGGTGAAGCTTTCTTT
-	TRBV5-6	-	TRBJ1-5	CASSKDRGNSNQPQHF	TGTGCCAGCAGCAAAGACCGGGGGAATAGCAATCAGCCCCAGCATTTT
-	TRBV29-1	-	TRBJ1-1	CSVQGGRNTEAFF	TGCAGCGTTCAAGGGGGAAGGAACACTGAAGCTTTCTTT
once	TRBV29-1	-	TRBJ2-5	CSVLDSQTQYF	TGCAGCGTTTTAGACTCCCAGACCCAGTACTTC
many	TRBV12-3/TRBV12-4	-	TRBJ1-5	CASRVTDSNQPQHF	TGTGCCAGCAGGGTCACGGACTCTAATCAGCCCCAGCATTTT
-	TRBV5-6	-	TRBJ2-7	CASSLYPGWSYEQYF	TGTGCCAGCAGCTTGTATCCGGGTTGGTCGTACGAGCAGTACTTC
-	TRBV11-1	TRBD2	TRBJ2-7	CASSLERLAGGEQYF	TGTGCCAGCAGCTTAGAAAGACTAGCGGGAGGCGAGCAGTACTTC
many	TRBV2	-	TRBJ1-5	CASNGWGDHQPQHF	TGTGCCAGCAATGGGTGGGGGGATCATCAGCCCCAGCATTTT
-	TRBV7-3	TRBD1	TRBJ1-1	CASSSGTGSPDTEAFF	TGTGCCAGCAGCTCCGGGACAGGGTCCCCCGACACTGAAGCTTTCTTT
many	TRBV12-3/TRBV12-4	-	TRBJ1-5	CASSSIRGGNQPQHF	TGTGCCAGCAGTTCAATAAGGGGCGGGAATCAGCCCCAGCATTTT
few	TRBV15	-	TRBJ1-1	CATSRDLTGGPEAFF	TGTGCCACCAGCAGAGATCTGACGGGAGGGCCCGAAGCTTTCTTT
many	TRBV27	-	TRBJ1-2	CASSSADKPINYGYTF	TGTGCCAGCAGTTCGGCAGACAAACCTATTAACTATGGCTACACCTTC
few	TRBV2	TRBD2	TRBJ2-2	CASSELAGGHTGELFF	TGTGCCAGCAGTGAACTAGCGGGAGGGCACACCGGGGAGCTGTTTTTT
many	TRBV28	TRBD2	TRBJ2-5	CASSELTSGREETQYF	TGTGCCAGCAGCGAGCTTACTAGCGGGAGGGAAGAGACCCAGTACTTC
few	TRBV11-2	TRBD1	TRBJ2-5	CASSFSGQASGRETQYF	TGTGCCAGCAGCTTCTCCGGACAGGCGTCTGGGCGGGAGACCCAGTACTTC
-	TRBV3-1	TRBD1	TRBJ2-3	CASSRRTGNTDTQYF	TGTGCCAGCAGCCGGCGGACAGGGAACACAGATACGCAGTATTTT
many	TRBV2	-	TRBJ2-5	CASGVALETQYF	TGTGCCAGCGGGGTTGCCCTGGAGACCCAGTACTTC
-	TRBV6-1	TRBD2	TRBJ2-2	CASSAAVLAGGGTGELFF	TGTGCCAGCAGTGCTGCGGTGCTAGCGGGAGGGGGAACCGGGGAGCTGTTTTTT
-	TRBV15	-	TRBJ2-2	CATSRDKGANTGELFF	TGTGCCACCAGCAGAGACAAAGGGGCGAACACCGGGGAGCTGTTTTTT
-	TRBV4-1	-	TRBJ2-5	CASSHGEFPAKQETQYF	TGCGCCAGCAGCCATGGTGAATTCCCTGCTAAACAAGAGACCCAGTACTTC
many	TRBV12-3/TRBV12-4	TRBD2	TRBJ2-5	CASSPGLAVQETQYF	TGTGCCAGCAGTCCTGGACTAGCAGTTCAAGAGACCCAGTACTTC